A single T cell receptor (beta chain) is shown here with its context. This entry comes from a study of blood T cell repertoires in COVID-19. Study-wide context: T cells, B-cell-depleted T cells, or PBMCs provided the cDNA or gDNA that served as material.

The method was immunoSEQ multiplex PCR; TCRdb's version includes in-frame clones alone and lacks a portion of them. The sample lists some 160,000 clones, over 75% occurring once. Sequencing was carried out using peripheral blood. The origin of this receptor is a woman aged 55-70 years with active COVID-19.

CDR3 in amino acids: CASSLRSYGYTF. For the CDR3, the DNA is TGTGCCAGCAGTTTAAGGAGCTATGGCTACACCTTC. This chain links TRBV28 with TRBJ1-2, with D uncertain. This CDR3 region has 12 residues. V lost 2 bases and J lost 4, with 5 bases in between. The V gene's germline CDR1 is MDHEN and CDR2 SYDVKM.